The subject of this entry is one TCR beta chain. This entry is derived from a study of blood T cell repertoires in COVID-19. TCRdb's table, derived via immunoSEQ multiplex PCR, lists solely in-frame clones and lacks some. The sample gives about half a million clones, approximately 91% of which show up once; under 9.5% is in the top ten. The CDR3 loop spans 13 amino acids. Germline V gene lookup returns CDR1 GTSNPN and CDR2 SVGIG (reference sequence). Trimming removed 2 bases from V and 4 bases from J, with 9 bases in between. The sequenced sample was PBMCs or T cells enriched from blood (not recorded which). This chain uses TRBV30 with TRBJ1-3; D may be TRBD1 (5 bases). The receptor was derived from a woman aged 55-75 years who had recovered from COVID-19. CDR3 residues: CAWSRTGGNTIYF. The CDR3 DNA sequence: TGTGCCTGGAGTCGAACAGGCGGAAACACCATATATTTT.